Sequencing of this T cell receptor beta chain was carried out in a study of blood T cell repertoires in COVID-19. Data came from immunoSEQ multiplex PCR; TCRdb stores just in-frame clones and leaves some out. The data hold some 190,000 clones, with approximately 80% observed a single time. The material sequenced was peripheral blood. The TCR comes from a woman aged 45 to 65 with acute or convalescent COVID-19.

CDR3 DNA sequence: TGTGCCAGCTCAACCTTGACAGGGCGAGGTGGTGGCTACACCTTC. This codes for CASSTLTGRGGGYTF. The V gene is TRBV18, the J gene TRBJ1-2; TRBD1 aligns across 7 bases. This CDR3 contains 15 residues. Unmatched junction bases numbered 13, after V lost 5 bases and J lost 7 bases. The germline gives CDR1 KGHSH, CDR2 LQKENI.